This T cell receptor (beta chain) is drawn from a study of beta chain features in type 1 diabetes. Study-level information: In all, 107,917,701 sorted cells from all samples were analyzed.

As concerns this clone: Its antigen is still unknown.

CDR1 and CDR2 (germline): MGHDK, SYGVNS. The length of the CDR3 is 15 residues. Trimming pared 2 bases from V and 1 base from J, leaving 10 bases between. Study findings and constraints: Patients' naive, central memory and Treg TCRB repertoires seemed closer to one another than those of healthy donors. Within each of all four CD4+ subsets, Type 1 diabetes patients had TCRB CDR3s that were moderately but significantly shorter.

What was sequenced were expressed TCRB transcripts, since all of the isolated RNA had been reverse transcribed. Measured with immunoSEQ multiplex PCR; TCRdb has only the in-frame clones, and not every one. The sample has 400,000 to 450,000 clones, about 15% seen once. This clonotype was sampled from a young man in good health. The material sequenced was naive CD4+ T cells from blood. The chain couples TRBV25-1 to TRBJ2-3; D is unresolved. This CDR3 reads CASSEADTRTDTQYF. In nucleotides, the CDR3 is TGTGCCAGCAGTGAAGCGGATACTCGCACAGATACGCAGTATTTT.